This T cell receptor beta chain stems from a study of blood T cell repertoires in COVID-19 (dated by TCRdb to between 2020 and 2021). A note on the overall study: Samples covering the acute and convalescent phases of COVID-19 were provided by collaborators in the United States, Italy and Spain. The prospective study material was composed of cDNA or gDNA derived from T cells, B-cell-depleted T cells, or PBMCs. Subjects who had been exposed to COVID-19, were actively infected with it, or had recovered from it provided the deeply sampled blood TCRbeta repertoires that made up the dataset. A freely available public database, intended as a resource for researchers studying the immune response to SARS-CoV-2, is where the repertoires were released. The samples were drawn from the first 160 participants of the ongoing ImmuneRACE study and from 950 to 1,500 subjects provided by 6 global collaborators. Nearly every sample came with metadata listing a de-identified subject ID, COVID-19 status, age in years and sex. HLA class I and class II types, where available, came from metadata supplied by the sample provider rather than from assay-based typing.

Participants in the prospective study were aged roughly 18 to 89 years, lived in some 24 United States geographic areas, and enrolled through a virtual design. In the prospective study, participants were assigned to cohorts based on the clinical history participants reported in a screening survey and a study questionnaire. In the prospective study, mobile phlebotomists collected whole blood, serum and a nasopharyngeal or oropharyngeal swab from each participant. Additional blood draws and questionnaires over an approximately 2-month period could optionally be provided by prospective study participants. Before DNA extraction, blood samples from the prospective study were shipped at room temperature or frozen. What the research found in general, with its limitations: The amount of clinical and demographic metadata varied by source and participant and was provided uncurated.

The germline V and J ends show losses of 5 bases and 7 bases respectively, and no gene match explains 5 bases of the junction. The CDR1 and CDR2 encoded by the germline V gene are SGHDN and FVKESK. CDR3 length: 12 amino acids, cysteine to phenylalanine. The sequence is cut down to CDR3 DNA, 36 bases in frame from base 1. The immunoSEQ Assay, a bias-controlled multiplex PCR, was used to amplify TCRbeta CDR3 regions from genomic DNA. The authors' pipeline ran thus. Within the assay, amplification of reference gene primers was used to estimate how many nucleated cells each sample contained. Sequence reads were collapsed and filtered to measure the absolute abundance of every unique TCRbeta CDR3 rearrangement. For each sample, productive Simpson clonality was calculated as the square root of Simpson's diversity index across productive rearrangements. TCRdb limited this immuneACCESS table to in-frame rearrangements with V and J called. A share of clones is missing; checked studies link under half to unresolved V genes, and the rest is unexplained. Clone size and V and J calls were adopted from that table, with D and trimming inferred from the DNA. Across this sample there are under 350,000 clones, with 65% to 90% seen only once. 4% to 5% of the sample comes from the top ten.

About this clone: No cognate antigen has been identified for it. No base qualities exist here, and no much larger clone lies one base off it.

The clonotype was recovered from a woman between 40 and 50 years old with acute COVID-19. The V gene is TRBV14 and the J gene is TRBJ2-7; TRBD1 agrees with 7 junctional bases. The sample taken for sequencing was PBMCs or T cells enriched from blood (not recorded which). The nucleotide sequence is TGTGCCAGCAGCAGGGGGCTAAGAGAGCAGTACTTC. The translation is CASSRGLREQYF.